The next 23 T cell receptor beta chains were all read from a single sample in a study of T cell clonality in common variable immunodeficiency. TCRdb's copy holds only in-frame clones and misses some; the assay was immunoSEQ multiplex PCR. This sample carries tens of thousands of clones, none of them present only once. Sequenced: peripheral blood mononuclear cells. The receptors were gathered from a person between 18 and 75 years old in good health.

This clone was observed at least ten times. The CDR3 reads CASSSGLAGGPYEQYF. The part of the CDR3 DNA that was read is TGCGCCAGCAGCTCGGGACTAGCGGGAGGCCCCTACGAG. The chain is built from TRBV5-1 and TRBJ2-7, with TRBD2 identical over 15 bases. The read gets to within 3 residues of the CDR3 end, and the germline J gene fills in the rest. The CDR3 sequence is 16 residues long. V trimming: 3 bases; J trimming: 2 bases; junction bases outside the gene matches: 3. Germline CDR1 SGHRS, CDR2 YFSETQ.

This clone was detected a few times. The read halts 3 residues ahead of the CDR3 end, with the missing end drawn from the germline J gene. The chain is built from TRBV7-6 and TRBJ2-2; the D gene is possibly TRBD2 (6 bases). Germline CDR1 is SGHVS and CDR2 is FNYEAQ. This CDR3 contains 15 residues. CDR3 in amino acids: CASSLAGQGGSPLFF. The sequenced part of the CDR3 DNA is TGTGCCAGCAGCTTAGCCGGGCAGGGAGGTTCACCG.

This clone was recorded many times. The CDR3 goes on 3 residues after the read ends, and that part is filled in from the germline J gene. V usage is TRBV28 and J usage is TRBJ1-5; weak D call: TRBD1 (5 bases). Germline CDR1 MDHEN, CDR2 SYDVKM. This CDR3 has 16 residues. The ends were cut back, 5 bases at V and 3 bases at J, with 17 bases in the middle. The sequenced part of the CDR3 DNA is TGTGCCAGCAGTGTCAGGGCCTACCTTCTCAATCAGCCC. It yields the protein CASSVRAYLLNQP. The complete CDR3 sequence is CASSVRAYLLNQPQHF.

This clone was counted ten times or more. The read ends 3 residues before the CDR3 terminus; that terminus is restored from the germline J gene. The genes are TRBV5-6 and TRBJ1-5, with D possibly TRBD1 on 6 matching bases. Germline V gene sequence: CDR1 SGHDT, CDR2 YYEEEE. The CDR3 spans 14 residues. The V gene lost 3 bases and the J gene lost 7 bases, with 14 bases spanning the gap. CDR3 bases read: TGTGCCAGCAGCTCGGCTACCGACAGGCAGCCC. Residues: CASSSATDRQP. The entire CDR3 reads CASSSATDRQPQHF. Together with reference TRBV5-6 and TRBJ1-5, the CDR3 gives the full variable domain: DAGVTQSPTHLIKTRGQQVTLRCSPKSGHDTVSWYQQALGQGPQFIFQYYEEEERQRGNFPDRFSGHQFPNYSSELNVNALLLGDSALYLCASSSATDRQPQHFGDGTRLSIL.

This clone was counted at least ten times. The CDR3 is cut off 3 residues early in the read; its end comes from the germline J gene. This sequence joins TRBV7-6 and TRBJ2-1, with D unclear. There are 15 residues in the CDR3. The V gene lost 1 base and the J gene lost 1 base, with 8 bases spanning the gap. The V gene's germline CDR1 is SGHVS and CDR2 FNYEAQ. CDR3 DNA, as far as it was read: TGTGCCAGCAGCTTAGGCTCGGTATCCTACAATGAG. It encodes CASSLGSVSYNE. The whole CDR3 reads CASSLGSVSYNEQFF.

This clone has ten or more counts. The CDR3 extends 3 residues past the end of the read, so its final part is completed from the germline J gene. The chain has TRBV19 and TRBJ1-1; a possible D gene is TRBD1 (5 bases). Germline CDR1 is LNHDA and CDR2 is SQIVND (reference sequence). V was trimmed by 0 bases and J by 5 bases, leaving 19 bases between them. The CDR3 has 17 amino acids. The CDR3 here is CASSIDGGGVVETEAFF. The sequenced CDR3 bases are TGTGCCAGTAGTATAGATGGGGGGGGAGTGGTGGAGACTGAA. The full variable domain, in which reference TRBV19 and TRBJ1-1 provide the parts outside the CDR3, is DGGITQSPKYLFRKEGQNVTLSCEQNLNHDAMYWYRQDPGQGLRLIYYSQIVNDFQKGDIAEGYSVSREKKESFPLTVTSAQKNPTAFYLCASSIDGGGVVETEAFFGQGTRLTVV.

Of note for this clone: Relative to the germline gene, one junction end is altered; a read error may explain this. Different DNA sequences within this sample yield the same CDR3. CDR3 DNA (partial): TGCGCCAGCAGCCCAGAGACAGGGGCTTATGGA. This codes for CASSPETGAYG. In full, the CDR3 reads CASSPETGAYGYTF. The rearrangement uses TRBV5-1 and TRBJ1-2; the match to TRBD1 covers 8 bases. Read sequence stops 3 residues before the CDR3 end, and the germline J gene provides the missing end. Germline assignment: CDR1 SGHRS and CDR2 YFSETQ. The CDR3 sequence is 14 residues long.

This clone has more than one count but fewer than ten. The read halts 3 residues ahead of the CDR3 end, with the missing end drawn from the germline J gene. This sequence joins TRBV7-9 and TRBJ2-3; a possible D gene is TRBD2 (6 bases). This CDR3 region has 15 residues. V lost 1 base and J lost 6, with 14 bases in between. The germline V gene has CDR1 SEHNR and CDR2 FQNEAQ (reference sequence). CDR3 in amino acids: CASSLGLDFTDTQYF. The CDR3 bases that were read are TGTGCCAGCAGCTTAGGACTAGATTTTACCGATACG.

This clone was recorded at least ten times. The CDR3 end is not reached by the read, which stops 3 residues before it; the germline J gene fills it in. The gene calls are TRBV2 and TRBJ1-1; D call uncertain. Germline loops: CDR1 SNHLY, CDR2 FYNNEI. V lost 10 bases and J lost 1, with 10 bases in between. The CDR3 consists of 12 residues. The covered CDR3 bases are TGTGCCATAGACACTCCGAACACTGAA. Residues: CAIDTPNTE. The whole CDR3 sequence reads CAIDTPNTEAFF. The full variable domain, with the rest looked up from reference TRBV2 and TRBJ1-1, is EPEVTQTPSHQVTQMGQEVILRCVPISNHLYFYWYRQILGQKVEFLVSFYNNEISEKSEIFDDQFSVERPDGSNFTLKIRSTKLEDSAMYFCAIDTPNTEAFFGQGTRLTVV.

The sample holds many counts of this clone. This CDR3 reads CASSLVSYGYTF. The covered CDR3 bases are TGTGCCAGCAGCTTAGTCAGCTATGGC. The chain combines TRBV7-9 with TRBJ1-2; D not certain. Sequencing ends 3 residues short of the CDR3 end; the germline J gene provides the rest. CDR1 SEHNR and CDR2 FQNEAQ come from the germline V gene (reference sequence). Trimming took off 1 base at V and 4 bases at J, with 4 bases between the two ends. The length of the CDR3 is 12 residues.

This clone was recorded a few times. At one of its ends the junction is not consistent with the germline gene, which may arise from a read error. The read gets to within 3 residues of the CDR3 end, and the germline J gene fills in the rest. The J gene is TRBJ2-7, the V gene TRBV7-7, with no clear D. This CDR3 is 13 amino acids long. Germline loops: CDR1 SSHAT, CDR2 FNYEAQ (reference sequence). Partial CDR3 DNA: TGTGCTAGCACCCTTATCAGGAGCCACGAG. Protein sequence: CASTLIRSHE. The entire CDR3 sequence reads CASTLIRSHEQYF.

This clone was seen more than once but under ten times. From the germline J gene comes the end of the CDR3, since the read stops 3 residues before it. The V gene is TRBV5-8, the J gene TRBJ2-7; the match to TRBD1 covers 9 bases. The J segment lost 2 bases and the V segment lost 7 bases, leaving 10 bases of the junction unmatched. The CDR3 is made up of 15 amino acids. Germline CDR1 is SGHTS and CDR2 is YDEGEE. CDR3 protein: CASSASTGGTYEQYF. The part of the CDR3 DNA that was read is TGTGCCAGCTCGGCATCGACAGGGGGGACCTACGAG.

This clone was counted ten times or more. The observed sequence ends 3 residues before the CDR3 terminus, with the missing tail filled in from the germline J gene. The rearrangement links TRBV20-1 to TRBJ2-5; perhaps TRBD2 as D (5 bases). The CDR3 sequence is 12 residues long. V lost 4 bases, J lost 4 bases, and 10 bases lay in between. The germline V gene has CDR1 DFQATT and CDR2 SNEGSKA (reference sequence). The covered CDR3 bases are TGCAGTGCTATACGGGGTACAGAGACC. Translating gives CSAIRGTET. In full, the CDR3 reads CSAIRGTETQYF.

This clone occurred a few times. The read ends 3 residues shy of where the CDR3 ends; the end is completed using the germline J gene. The gene calls are TRBV18 and TRBJ2-3; D possibly uses TRBD1 or TRBD2 (5 bases each). This CDR3 region has 15 residues. The V gene's germline CDR1 is KGHSH and CDR2 LQKENI. CDR3 DNA, as far as it was read: TGTGCCAGCTCACCACCTATGAGGGGTGGAGAGACG. This gives the protein CASSPPMRGGET. The entire CDR3 protein is CASSPPMRGGETQYF.

This clone came up a few times. The read terminates 3 residues ahead of where the CDR3 ends, so the germline J gene completes it. The chain combines TRBV20-1 with TRBJ2-3; 8 bases are shared with TRBD2. Losses at the gene ends were 6 bases for V and 2 bases for J; bases not matched to a gene: 19. CDR3 length: 18 residues. In germline, CDR1 is DFQATT, CDR2 SNEGSKA (reference sequence). The sequenced CDR3 bases are TGCAGTGCCATCGTGTTAGCGGGGAGGGTGGTTACCACAGATACG. As protein: CSAIVLAGRVVTTDT. The whole CDR3 protein reads CSAIVLAGRVVTTDTQYF.

In this sample, this clone turned up many times. The CDR3 end falls 3 residues outside the read, so it is completed with the germline J gene. The rearrangement uses TRBV20-1 and TRBJ1-1; D uncertain. The CDR3 consists of 14 residues. Germline-derived CDR1 and CDR2 are DFQATT and SNEGSKA (reference sequence). Trimming stripped 6 bases from V and 6 bases from J, with 20 bases between. The CDR3 loop is CSAGGEKGNSEAFF. The sequenced CDR3 bases are TGCAGTGCCGGCGGGGAAAAAGGAAACTCTGAA.

Many counts were recorded for this clone. The read terminates 3 residues ahead of where the CDR3 ends, so the germline J gene completes it. The genes are TRBV13 and TRBJ2-3; 11 bases line up with TRBD2. V gave up 4 bases and J gave up 6 bases; unmatched junction bases: 9. The CDR3 extends over 16 amino acids. Looked up from germline, CDR1 is PRHDT and CDR2 is FYEKMQ (reference sequence). CDR3 DNA, as far as it was read: TGTGCCAGCAGCTACCGGACTAGCGGGTGGGGCGATACG. As protein: CASSYRTSGWGDT. The entire CDR3 sequence reads CASSYRTSGWGDTQYF.

This clone was picked up many times. The read halts 3 residues ahead of the CDR3 end, with the missing end drawn from the germline J gene. The V and J genes are TRBV5-1 and TRBJ2-2; TRBD1 aligns across 7 bases. This CDR3 comprises 16 residues. The germline CDR1 and CDR2 sequences are SGHRS and YFSETQ. J was trimmed by 1 base and V by 1 base; bases with no gene match: 4. Incomplete CDR3 DNA: TGCGCCAGCAGCTTGTCGACAGGGCGGAACACCGGGGAG. Its protein is CASSLSTGRNTGE. The whole CDR3 reads CASSLSTGRNTGELFF.

This clone was seen at least ten times. The CDR3 end falls 3 residues outside the read, so it is completed with the germline J gene. The chain is built from TRBV7-2 and TRBJ2-1; 7 bases map to TRBD2. CDR1 SGHTA and CDR2 FQGNSA come from the germline V gene. This CDR3 has 15 amino acids. Losses at the gene ends were 1 base for V and 9 bases for J; bases not matched to a gene: 9. The part of the CDR3 DNA that was read is TGTGCCAGCAGCTTAGGACTAGCTTCCCAGCTTGAG. Translating it yields CASSLGLASQLE. In full, the CDR3 reads CASSLGLASQLEQFF.

For this clone: The CDR3 goes on 3 residues after the read ends, and that part is filled in from the germline J gene. The chain joins TRBV6-1 to TRBJ2-3; TRBD1 aligns across 7 bases. CDR1 and CDR2 from the germline V gene are MNHNS and SASEGT. V lost 4 bases and J lost 3; bases outside the gene matches: 7. The CDR3 contains 15 residues. The CDR3 is CASSATGVGTDTQYF. The DNA read from the CDR3 is TGTGCCAGCAGTGCAACAGGGGTAGGAACAGATACG.

This clone has a count of ten or more. The read falls 3 residues short of the CDR3 end, and the missing part is taken from the germline J gene. This rearrangement joins TRBV11-2 to TRBJ1-1; D is undetermined. V lost 2 bases and J 1 base, leaving 5 bases between the germline ends. There are 13 residues in the CDR3. CDR1 is SGHAT and CDR2 is FQNNGV in the germline V gene. Partial CDR3 DNA: TGTGCCAGCAGCTTATCACAGAACACTGAA. Translated, it gives CASSLSQNTE. The entire CDR3 protein is CASSLSQNTEAFF.

This clone was detected ten times or more. The missing CDR3 end, 3 residues past where the read stops, is filled in from the germline J gene. V gene TRBV20-1 combines with J gene TRBJ2-7, with D tentatively TRBD1 (6 bases). Germline CDR1 is DFQATT and CDR2 is SNEGSKA (reference sequence). The CDR3 runs to 13 residues. V was pared by 3 bases and J by 0 bases, with 9 bases between. The part of the CDR3 DNA that was read is TGCAGTGCTAGCAGAGGGGGCTCCTACGAG. Its translation: CSASRGGSYE. In full, the CDR3 reads CSASRGGSYEQYF.

A note on this clone: Read sequence stops 3 residues before the CDR3 end, and the germline J gene provides the missing end. The J gene is TRBJ1-6, the V gene TRBV11-2, with a possible D match to TRBD1 (5 bases). This CDR3 spans 14 amino acids. Trimming shortened V by 5 bases and J by 6 bases, and 11 bases separated the two germline ends. Germline V gene lookup returns CDR1 SGHAT and CDR2 FQNNGV. CDR3 sequence: CASSRGGSNSPLHF. The CDR3 bases that were read are TGTGCCAGCAGCCGCGGGGGGAGTAATTCACCC.